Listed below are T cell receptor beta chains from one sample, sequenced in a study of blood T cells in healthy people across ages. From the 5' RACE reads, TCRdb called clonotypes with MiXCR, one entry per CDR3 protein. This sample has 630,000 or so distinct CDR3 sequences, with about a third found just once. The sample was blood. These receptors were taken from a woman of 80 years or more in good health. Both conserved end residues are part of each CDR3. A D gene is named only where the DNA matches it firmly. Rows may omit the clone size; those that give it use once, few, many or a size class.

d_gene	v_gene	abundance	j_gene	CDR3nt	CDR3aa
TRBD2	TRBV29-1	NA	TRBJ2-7	TGCAGCGTTGACCGGACTAGCGGGAGCTCCTACGAGCAGTACTTC	CSVDRTSGSSYEQYF
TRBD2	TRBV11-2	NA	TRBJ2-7	TGTGCCAGCAGCTTACGGGGCGGGAGGAACCCCTACGAGCAGTACTTC	CASSLRGGRNPYEQYF
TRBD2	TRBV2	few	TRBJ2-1	TGTGCCAGCAGCTTTATTCTTAGCGGGGGGCGTTACAATGAGCAGTTCTTC	CASSFILSGGRYNEQFF
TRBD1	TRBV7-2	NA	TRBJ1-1	TGTGCCAGCAGCTTAAATAATGGGGCAGGGGGGCGTACTGAAGCTTTCTTT	CASSLNNGAGGRTEAFF
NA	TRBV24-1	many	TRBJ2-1	TGTGCCACCAGTGATCTCCCTAGGACAGCCTACAATGAGCAGTTCTTC	CATSDLPRTAYNEQFF
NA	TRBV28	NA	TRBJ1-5	TGTGCCAGCAGTTTAGGACATGTTAATCAGCCCCAGCATTTT	CASSLGHVNQPQHF
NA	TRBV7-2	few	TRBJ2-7	TGTGCCAGCAGTACCAGCACACTCTCCTACGAGCAGTACTTC	CASSTSTLSYEQYF
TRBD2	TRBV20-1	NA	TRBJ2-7	TGCAGTGCTAGAGGGCGGGGGACCTCGAGCTCCTACGAGCAGTACTTC	CSARGRGTSSSYEQYF
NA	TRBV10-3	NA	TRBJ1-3	TGTGCCATCAGTGTCTCTGGAAACACCATATATTTT	CAISVSGNTIYF
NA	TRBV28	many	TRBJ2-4	TGTGCCAGCACCAGGGAAAGGAACATTCAGTACTTC	CASTRERNIQYF
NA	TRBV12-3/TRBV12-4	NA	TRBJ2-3	TGTGCCAGCAGTTTAGCATTAGGGGGAGCAGATATGCAGTATTTT	CASSLALGGADMQYF
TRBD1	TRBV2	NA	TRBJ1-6	TGTGCCAGCACTATACTGGGACAGGGGTATTCACCCCTCCACTTT	CASTILGQGYSPLHF
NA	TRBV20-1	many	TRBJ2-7	TGCAGTGCGGAAACGTACAGCCTTACCTCGGGGGAGCAGTACTTC	CSAETYSLTSGEQYF
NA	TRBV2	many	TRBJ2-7	TGTGCCAGTACGGTGGACAGAGACTACGAGCAGTACTTC	CASTVDRDYEQYF
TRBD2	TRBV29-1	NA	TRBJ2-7	TGCAGCGTCGTCCTAGCGGGAGTTAGCGCCTACGAGCAGTACTTC	CSVVLAGVSAYEQYF
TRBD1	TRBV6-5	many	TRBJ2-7	TGTGCCAGCAGTCCAACACCCAGGGGGTTCTTCTACGAGCAGTACTTC	CASSPTPRGFFYEQYF
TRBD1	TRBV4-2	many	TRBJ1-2	TGTGCCAGCAGCCAAGATTCGACAGGGGGGGACTATGGCTACACCTTC	CASSQDSTGGDYGYTF
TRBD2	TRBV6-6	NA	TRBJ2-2	TGTGCCAGCAGTTCTCGCGGGGGGGACACCGGGGAGCTGTTTTTT	CASSSRGGDTGELFF
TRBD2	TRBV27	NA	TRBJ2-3	TGTGCCAGCAGAATAGCGGGGTGGGGCACAGATACGCAGTATTTT	CASRIAGWGTDTQYF
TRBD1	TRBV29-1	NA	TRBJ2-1	TGCAGCGTTGAACGACAGGGCTCCTACAATGAGCAGTTCTTC	CSVERQGSYNEQFF
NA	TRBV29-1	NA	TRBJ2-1	TGCAGCGTTGATTTGGGAGTAGGCAATGAGCAGTTCTTC	CSVDLGVGNEQFF
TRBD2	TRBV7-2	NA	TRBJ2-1	TGTGCCAGCAAATCTAGCGGGAGGGCCGGTGAGCAGTTCTTC	CASKSSGRAGEQFF
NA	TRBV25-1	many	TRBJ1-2	TGTGCCAGCAGTGAATGGGACACGGCTAACTATGGCTACACCTTC	CASSEWDTANYGYTF
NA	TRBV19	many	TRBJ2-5	TGTGCCAGTAGTAAGGGGGGGCTGGAGACCCAGTACTTC	CASSKGGLETQYF
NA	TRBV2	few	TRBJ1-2	TGTGCCAGCAGTGAAACCAGGGCTAACTATGGCTACACCTTC	CASSETRANYGYTF
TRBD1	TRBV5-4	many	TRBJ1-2	TGTGCCAGCAGGGGCGGGACAGTCCCCGACTATGGCTACACCTTC	CASRGGTVPDYGYTF
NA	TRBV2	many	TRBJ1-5	TGTGCCAGCCACCGGGACAGCAATCAGCCCCAGCATTTT	CASHRDSNQPQHF
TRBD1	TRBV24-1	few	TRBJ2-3	TGTGCCACCAGTGTGGGGACAGGGGGCCCAGATACGCAGTATTTT	CATSVGTGGPDTQYF
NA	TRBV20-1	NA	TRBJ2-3	TGCAGTGCCCAGGGGGGGGGCACAGATACGCAGTATTTT	CSAQGGGTDTQYF
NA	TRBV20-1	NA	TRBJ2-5	TGCAGTGCCGACGGGACCTCAGAGACCCAGTACTTC	CSADGTSETQYF
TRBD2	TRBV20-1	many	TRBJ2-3	TGCAGTGCTCGGGAGGGACTAGCGGGGACTCCTAGCACAGATACGCAGTATTTT	CSAREGLAGTPSTDTQYF
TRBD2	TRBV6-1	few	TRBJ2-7	TGTGCCAGCAGACCCGACCCTCGGACTAGCGGGGGGGCCGTCAGGTCCTACGAGCAGTACTTC	CASRPDPRTSGGAVRSYEQYF
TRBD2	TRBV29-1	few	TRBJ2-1	TGCAGCGCAGGACTAGCGGGAGTTCAGTTCTTC	CSAGLAGVQFF
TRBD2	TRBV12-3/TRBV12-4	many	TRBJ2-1	TGTGCCAGCAGCCGAGCGGGGGGGCCGGTCGATGAGCAGTTCTTC	CASSRAGGPVDEQFF
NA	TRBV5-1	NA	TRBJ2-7	TGCGCCAGCGCTCTTAGGGATTCTACCTACGAGCAGTACTTC	CASALRDSTYEQYF
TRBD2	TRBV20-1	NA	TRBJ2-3	TGCAGTGCCCTTAGCGGGAGAGTATCAGATACGCAGTATTTT	CSALSGRVSDTQYF
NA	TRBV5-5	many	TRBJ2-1	TGTGCCAGCAGCTTGGCGAACAGGCTTGAGCAGTTCTTC	CASSLANRLEQFF